Listed below are T cell receptor beta chains from one sample, sequenced in a study of T cells in Graves' hyperthyroidism and ophthalmopathy. TCRdb reprocessed the multiplex PCR reads via MiXCR and lists one record per CDR3 protein. Of more than 500,000 distinct CDR3 sequences in the sample, just over 45% are singletons; the top ten hold under 20%. Sequencing input: peripheral blood or thyroid tissue (not recorded which). These receptors came from an adult woman with Graves' disease, either hyperthyroidism or ophthalmopathy (not recorded which). The CDR3 runs from the conserved cysteine through the conserved F or W. The D gene is left open where the match is weak. The size field is filled for only some rows; it gives once, few, many or a size class.

j_call: TRBJ2-5
v_call: TRBV5-1
clone_size: few
d_call: -
cdr3_aa: CASSLDVGGETQYF
cdr3_nt: TGCGCCAGCAGCTTGGACGTCGGGGGAGAGACCCAGTACTTC

j_call: TRBJ1-5
v_call: TRBV4-1
clone_size: once
d_call: TRBD1
cdr3_aa: CASSQRDRGRNQPQHF
cdr3_nt: TGCGCCAGCAGCCAACGGGACAGGGGACGAAATCAGCCCCAGCATTTT

j_call: TRBJ2-2
v_call: TRBV27
clone_size: -
d_call: -
cdr3_aa: CASSLGHQRTGELFF
cdr3_nt: TGTGCCAGCAGTTTGGGACACCAAAGGACCGGGGAGCTGTTTTTT

j_call: TRBJ1-1
v_call: TRBV11-2
clone_size: many
d_call: -
cdr3_aa: CASSPTGWDTEAFF
cdr3_nt: TGTGCCAGCAGCCCGACAGGTTGGGACACTGAAGCTTTCTTT

j_call: TRBJ2-7
v_call: TRBV20-1
clone_size: few
d_call: TRBD1
cdr3_aa: CSAGQLDF
cdr3_nt: TGCAGTGCGGGACAGTTGGATTTC

j_call: TRBJ2-7
v_call: TRBV20-1
clone_size: many
d_call: -
cdr3_aa: CSAREGGAGYEQYF
cdr3_nt: TGCAGTGCTAGAGAGGGGGGTGCGGGCTACGAGCAGTACTTC

j_call: TRBJ2-7
v_call: TRBV11-1
clone_size: -
d_call: -
cdr3_aa: CASSLDRGRGYEQYF
cdr3_nt: TGTGCCAGCAGCCTGGACAGAGGGAGAGGGTACGAGCAGTACTTC

j_call: TRBJ2-7
v_call: TRBV9
clone_size: -
d_call: TRBD1
cdr3_aa: CASSVRGTGAEEQYF
cdr3_nt: TGTGCCAGCAGCGTACGGGGGACAGGGGCGGAGGAGCAGTACTTC

j_call: TRBJ1-1
v_call: TRBV5-1
clone_size: many
d_call: -
cdr3_aa: CASKGPVHTEAFF
cdr3_nt: TGCGCCAGCAAGGGGCCAGTGCACACTGAAGCTTTCTTT

j_call: TRBJ2-5
v_call: TRBV9
clone_size: many
d_call: -
cdr3_aa: CASSDRPGERRETQYF
cdr3_nt: TGTGCCAGCAGCGACAGACCGGGGGAAAGGCGAGAGACCCAGTACTTC

j_call: TRBJ2-5
v_call: TRBV4-1
clone_size: -
d_call: TRBD2
cdr3_aa: CASSQRGGMETQYF
cdr3_nt: TGCGCCAGCAGCCAGCGGGGGGGCATGGAGACCCAGTACTTC

j_call: TRBJ1-4
v_call: TRBV11-2
clone_size: many
d_call: -
cdr3_aa: CASSLVGGTTNEKLFF
cdr3_nt: TGTGCCAGCAGCTTAGTTGGGGGAACAACTAATGAAAAACTGTTTTTT

j_call: TRBJ1-1
v_call: TRBV29-1
clone_size: -
d_call: -
cdr3_aa: CSVEVQGNTEAFF
cdr3_nt: TGCAGCGTTGAAGTACAGGGGAACACTGAAGCTTTCTTT

j_call: TRBJ2-7
v_call: TRBV29-1
clone_size: few
d_call: -
cdr3_aa: CSVELRPHEQYF
cdr3_nt: TGCAGCGTTGAACTTAGGCCTCACGAGCAGTACTTC

j_call: TRBJ2-1
v_call: TRBV12-3/TRBV12-4
clone_size: few
d_call: TRBD2
cdr3_aa: CASSSGLAGVEQFF
cdr3_nt: TGTGCCAGCAGCTCCGGACTAGCGGGGGTTGAGCAGTTCTTC

j_call: TRBJ2-3
v_call: TRBV10-3
clone_size: -
d_call: -
cdr3_aa: CAISERGGGGTDTQYF
cdr3_nt: TGTGCCATCAGTGAGAGGGGGGGCGGGGGCACAGATACGCAGTATTTT

j_call: TRBJ1-2
v_call: TRBV30
clone_size: many
d_call: -
cdr3_aa: CAWARMNYGYTF
cdr3_nt: TGTGCCTGGGCCCGGATGAACTATGGCTACACCTTC

j_call: TRBJ1-1
v_call: TRBV18
clone_size: many
d_call: -
cdr3_aa: CASSEGQVNTEAFF
cdr3_nt: TGTGCCAGCTCAGAGGGACAAGTGAACACTGAAGCTTTCTTT

j_call: TRBJ2-7
v_call: TRBV12-3/TRBV12-4
clone_size: many
d_call: TRBD1
cdr3_aa: CASSPRQGREQYF
cdr3_nt: TGTGCCAGCAGCCCGAGACAGGGGAGAGAGCAGTACTTC

j_call: TRBJ1-4
v_call: TRBV15
clone_size: -
d_call: TRBD1
cdr3_aa: CATSARQGEKLFF
cdr3_nt: TGTGCCACCAGCGCCCGACAGGGGGAAAAACTGTTTTTT

j_call: TRBJ2-7
v_call: TRBV20-1
clone_size: many
d_call: TRBD2
cdr3_aa: CSATGTSASYEQYF
cdr3_nt: TGCAGTGCTACCGGGACTAGCGCATCCTACGAGCAGTACTTC

j_call: TRBJ1-2
v_call: TRBV6-4
clone_size: many
d_call: TRBD1
cdr3_aa: CASSLSGTGGYTF
cdr3_nt: TGTGCCAGCAGTCTATCAGGGACAGGTGGCTACACCTTC

j_call: TRBJ1-1
v_call: TRBV7-3
clone_size: many
d_call: TRBD1
cdr3_aa: CASSLTGGASTEAFF
cdr3_nt: TGTGCCAGCAGCTTAACAGGGGGCGCGAGTACTGAAGCTTTCTTT

j_call: TRBJ2-7
v_call: TRBV7-9
clone_size: many
d_call: -
cdr3_aa: CASSPAGRGLFGEQYF
cdr3_nt: TGTGCCAGCAGCCCCGCCGGTAGGGGGTTGTTTGGCGAGCAGTACTTC

j_call: TRBJ2-5
v_call: TRBV7-2
clone_size: -
d_call: TRBD2
cdr3_aa: CASSLTSGEEETQYF
cdr3_nt: TGTGCCAGCAGCCTCACTAGCGGGGAGGAGGAGACCCAGTACTTC

j_call: TRBJ2-5
v_call: TRBV6-6
clone_size: -
d_call: -
cdr3_aa: CASRHPGDTQYF
cdr3_nt: TGTGCCAGCAGACACCCGGGTGACACCCAGTACTTC

j_call: TRBJ1-4
v_call: TRBV30
clone_size: -
d_call: -
cdr3_aa: CAWSVWGPKSATNEKLFF
cdr3_nt: TGTGCCTGGAGTGTTTGGGGACCTAAGTCTGCAACTAATGAAAAACTGTTTTTT

j_call: TRBJ1-2
v_call: TRBV5-6
clone_size: -
d_call: -
cdr3_aa: CASSDTGGNGYTF
cdr3_nt: TGTGCCAGCAGCGACACAGGCGGCAATGGCTACACCTTC

j_call: TRBJ2-1
v_call: TRBV2
clone_size: few
d_call: TRBD2
cdr3_aa: CAGLLAGEQFF
cdr3_nt: TGTGCCGGCTTACTAGCGGGAGAGCAGTTCTTC

j_call: TRBJ2-5
v_call: TRBV6-5
clone_size: -
d_call: -
cdr3_aa: CASSMVPPLGTQYF
cdr3_nt: TGTGCCAGCAGTATGGTCCCGCCCCTTGGGACCCAGTACTTC

j_call: TRBJ2-3
v_call: TRBV12-3/TRBV12-4
clone_size: -
d_call: TRBD2
cdr3_aa: CASRFSGRGDTQYF
cdr3_nt: TGTGCCAGCAGGTTTAGCGGGAGGGGAGATACGCAGTATTTT

j_call: TRBJ2-5
v_call: TRBV20-1
clone_size: many
d_call: -
cdr3_aa: CSAPESRGETQYF
cdr3_nt: TGCAGTGCTCCCGAGTCTCGGGGGGAGACCCAGTACTTC

j_call: TRBJ2-2
v_call: TRBV10-3
clone_size: -
d_call: TRBD1
cdr3_aa: CAISFGQGGTGELFF
cdr3_nt: TGTGCCATCAGTTTTGGACAGGGGGGAACCGGGGAGCTGTTTTTT

j_call: TRBJ2-5
v_call: TRBV20-1
clone_size: -
d_call: -
cdr3_aa: CSASEEAQYF
cdr3_nt: TGCAGTGCTAGCGAAGAGGCCCAGTACTTC

j_call: TRBJ1-1
v_call: TRBV10-3
clone_size: -
d_call: -
cdr3_aa: CAISVKGTNTEAFF
cdr3_nt: TGTGCCATCAGTGTAAAGGGAACGAACACTGAAGCTTTCTTT

j_call: TRBJ2-7
v_call: TRBV15
clone_size: many
d_call: TRBD2
cdr3_aa: CATSPTSGYEQYF
cdr3_nt: TGTGCCACCAGCCCGACTAGCGGGTACGAGCAGTACTTC

j_call: TRBJ2-5
v_call: TRBV10-2
clone_size: many
d_call: TRBD2
cdr3_aa: CATRAGGETQYF
cdr3_nt: TGCGCGACGCGAGCGGGAGGAGAGACCCAGTACTTC

j_call: TRBJ1-4
v_call: TRBV29-1
clone_size: -
d_call: -
cdr3_aa: CSVEMTHEKLFF
cdr3_nt: TGCAGCGTTGAGATGACTCATGAAAAACTGTTTTTT

j_call: TRBJ1-1
v_call: TRBV2
clone_size: many
d_call: -
cdr3_aa: CASRSGGHTEAFF
cdr3_nt: TGTGCCAGCAGGAGTGGGGGACACACTGAAGCTTTCTTT

j_call: TRBJ1-5
v_call: TRBV20-1
clone_size: many
d_call: TRBD1
cdr3_aa: CSARQDRARNQPQHF
cdr3_nt: TGCAGTGCCCGGCAAGACAGGGCGCGCAATCAGCCCCAGCATTTT

j_call: TRBJ1-1
v_call: TRBV29-1
clone_size: few
d_call: -
cdr3_aa: CSVEGGMNTEAFF
cdr3_nt: TGCAGCGTTGAGGGCGGGATGAACACTGAAGCTTTCTTT

j_call: TRBJ1-1
v_call: TRBV7-2
clone_size: -
d_call: -
cdr3_aa: CASSLMSWAGRNTEAFF
cdr3_nt: TGTGCCAGCAGCTTAATGTCGTGGGCAGGAAGGAACACTGAAGCTTTCTTT

j_call: TRBJ1-1
v_call: TRBV10-3
clone_size: many
d_call: -
cdr3_aa: CAIKGVNTEAFF
cdr3_nt: TGTGCCATCAAAGGGGTGAACACTGAAGCTTTCTTT